The clone carrying this T cell receptor beta chain has only a few counts. The antigen is unknown. The sample is drawn from a study of T cell responses to AZD1222 COVID-19 vaccine. Broader study findings: Most donors were white British, females outnumbered males, and clonal diversity was possibly underestimated. Dominant at 160-218 and 743-854, vaccine-associated CD4 TCRs also spanned spike.

Generated by immunoSEQ multiplex PCR, the TCRdb table keeps only in-frame clones and is missing some. Of approximately 120,000 clones in the sample, 90% to 95% are singletons; the top ten hold around 3.1%. V was shortened by 3 bases and J by 6 bases, with 8 bases between the two germline ends. The CDR3 sequence is 12 residues long. Germline V gene lookup returns CDR1 MDHEN and CDR2 SYDVKM. The starting material was peripheral blood, obtained on day 0 of AZD1222 vaccination. The rearrangement links TRBV28 to TRBJ1-2; D not certain. This clonotype was sampled from an adult in good health. The CDR3 DNA follows: TGTGCCAGCAGTTTGGCGACGGATGGCTACACCTTC. The encoded protein is CASSLATDGYTF.